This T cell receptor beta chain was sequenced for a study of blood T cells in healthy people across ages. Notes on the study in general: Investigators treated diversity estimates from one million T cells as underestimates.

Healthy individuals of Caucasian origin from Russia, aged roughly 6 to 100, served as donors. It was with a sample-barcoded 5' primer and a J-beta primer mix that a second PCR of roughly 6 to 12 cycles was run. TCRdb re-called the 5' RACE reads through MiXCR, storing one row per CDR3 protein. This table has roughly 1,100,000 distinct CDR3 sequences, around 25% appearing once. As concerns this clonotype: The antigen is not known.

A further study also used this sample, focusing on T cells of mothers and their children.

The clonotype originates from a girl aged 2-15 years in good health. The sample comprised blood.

CDR3 loop: CSVEDREGGYGYTF. The DNA for the CDR3 is TGCAGCGTTGAAGACAGGGAAGGGGGCTATGGCTACACCTTC. The chain carries TRBV29-1 and TRBJ1-2; D perhaps matches TRBD1 (6 bases). Trimming left V 0 bases short and J 4 bases short, with 12 bases between. The CDR3 length is 14 residues. Looked up from germline, CDR1 is SQVTM and CDR2 is ANQGSEA.